This T cell receptor (beta chain) comes out of a study of cytomegalovirus exposure and HLA in healthy donors. Overall study findings and caveats: Trimming of TCR beta V- and J-genes showed a link, identified in a later analysis, to a missense DCLRE1C variant. In vitro testing confirmed a few CMV-associated chains as specific for CMV antigens. Upon later analysis, HLA-associated TCR beta chains proved more clonally expanded than other, equally common chains.

CDR3 length: 14 residues. CDR1 and CDR2 (germline): MNHEY, SVGAGI. Trimming removed 6 bases from V and 7 bases from J, with 15 bases in between. Concerning this clone itself: Its target is unknown.

Primers: 60 Vbeta forward and 13 Jbeta reverse. Profiling relied on immunoSEQ multiplex PCR, and the TCRdb table lists in-frame clones only, not all of them. The sample lists around 170,000 clones; more than 70% were seen once. Sequencing used PBMCs. The J gene is TRBJ1-4, the V gene TRBV6-5; D might be TRBD1 (5 bases). This clonotype was obtained from a boy aged 2 to 10 in good health and CMV-seronegative. This CDR3 is CASRFERGGEKLFF. CDR3 bases: TGTGCCAGCAGATTCGAGAGGGGAGGTGAAAAACTGTTTTTT.